This T cell receptor (beta chain) emerged from a study of siplizumab effects on memory and regulatory T cells. Study conclusions and caveats: Suppressive function of proliferating Tregs from siplizumab cultures was not confirmed.

The CDR3 is 16 amino acids. Trimming removed 7 bases from V and 2 bases from J; junction bases left unmatched: 8. Germline V CDR1 and CDR2: MDHEN, SYDVKM. Assaying covered 85,000 to 100,000 TCR templates per sample. Sequencing used immunoSEQ multiplex PCR; TCRdb keeps in-frame clones, though not all of them. The sample contains about 82,000 clones, roughly 89% of which appear only once. In the case of this clone: What it binds is unknown.

V gene TRBV28 combines with J gene TRBJ2-2, with TRBD2 matching over 9 bases. This clonotype was obtained from a human donor in good health. Sequencing input: Tregs sorted from blood. The CDR3 region is CASTLPLAGNTGELFF. The DNA of the CDR3 is TGTGCCAGCACCCTGCCGCTAGCGGGAAACACCGGGGAGCTGTTTTTT.